These 21 T cell receptor beta chains were sequenced from one sample in a study of PD-1 blockade in classical Hodgkin lymphoma. Libraries were prepared by immunoSEQ multiplex PCR; TCRdb keeps only in-frame clonotypes and omits some of them. The data show 25,000 to 35,000 clones, 85% to 95% seen once. The time point here: newly diagnosed, previously untreated cHL patient sample. Sequenced: peripheral blood mononuclear cells (PBMCs). These receptors were taken from a human donor with classical Hodgkin lymphoma.

The chain employs TRBV15 and TRBJ2-7, with 10 bases identical to TRBD1. After removal of 0 bases from V and 5 bases from J, the junction contained 10 bases not matched to a gene. The CDR3 extends over 17 amino acids. Germline lookup yields CDR1 LNHNV and CDR2 YYDKDF (reference sequence). Written as DNA, the CDR3 is TGTGCCACCAGCAGAGATCGCACGGGACAGGGGTTCAACGAGCAGTACTTC. Translation: CATSRDRTGQGFNEQYF.

V and J are TRBV19 and TRBJ2-1; D gene unclear. The CDR3 is 13 residues long. V lost 3 bases and J 2 bases, leaving 5 bases between the germline ends. Germline V gene lookup returns CDR1 LNHDA and CDR2 SQIVND (reference sequence). CDR3 DNA sequence: TGTGCCAGTAGTATTCGTACCTACAATGAGCAGTTCTTC. Translating it yields CASSIRTYNEQFF.

V is TRBV11-3 and J is TRBJ1-2; a possible D gene is TRBD1 (6 bases). The V and J ends lost 4 bases and 4 bases respectively, with 16 bases between them. Germline-derived CDR1 and CDR2 are SGHNT and YENEEA. This CDR3 comprises 15 residues. The CDR3: CASSSSLDSLYGYTF. CDR3 nucleotide sequence: TGTGCCAGCAGCTCGTCGCTGGACAGTCTCTATGGCTACACCTTC.

This clone appeared a single time. The chain links TRBV19 to TRBJ1-2; TRBD1 matches 10 bases. The CDR3 spans 16 residues. The V gene's germline CDR1 is LNHDA and CDR2 SQIVND (reference sequence). With V trimmed by 6 bases and J by 4 bases, 11 bases remained unmatched. CDR3 DNA: TGTGCCAGTAGAATGGCCCGGGACAGGGGTGCCTATGGCTACACCTTC. Protein: CASRMARDRGAYGYTF.

V usage is TRBV29-1 and J usage is TRBJ2-1; D not certain. This CDR3 comprises 11 residues. Germline loops: CDR1 SQVTM, CDR2 ANQGSEA. Trimming removed 1 base at V and 8 bases at J, with 6 bases between. This chain's CDR3 is CSVEVFYEQFF. The CDR3, as DNA: TGCAGCGTTGAAGTATTCTATGAGCAGTTCTTC.

CDR3 nucleotide sequence: TGTGCCTGGAGGGGGACAGGGCGGGCTAACTATGGCTACACCTTC. This gives the protein CAWRGTGRANYGYTF. V usage is TRBV30 and J usage is TRBJ1-2, with TRBD1 identical over 9 bases. This CDR3 has 15 amino acids. Germline CDR1 is GTSNPN and CDR2 is SVGIG (reference sequence). V trimming: 3 bases; J trimming: 0 bases; junction bases outside the gene matches: 5.

The CDR3 sequence: CASSLVPLGAVEETQYF. DNA of the CDR3: TGCGCCAGCAGCTTGGTCCCCCTGGGAGCGGTGGAAGAGACCCAGTACTTC. The rearrangement links TRBV5-1 to TRBJ2-5; tentative D call: TRBD2 (5 bases). Per the germline V gene, CDR1 is SGHRS and CDR2 is YFSETQ. The CDR3 extends over 17 amino acids. V was cut by 0 bases and J by 3 bases, with 18 bases left in between.

The chain uses TRBV4-1 and TRBJ2-1; D is possibly TRBD1 (5 bases). Per germline, CDR1 MGHRA and CDR2 YSYEKL. Trimming removed 4 bases from V and 9 bases from J, with 13 bases in between. CDR3 length: 13 amino acids. The CDR3 bases are TGCGCCAGCAGCCCCTCGACAGTCGCTGAGCAGTTCTTC. This sequence encodes CASSPSTVAEQFF.

The chain couples TRBV7-9 to TRBJ2-2, with 9 nucleotides matching TRBD1. V was pared by 5 bases and J by 6 bases, with 7 bases of the junction left unmatched. This CDR3 contains 15 residues. The germline V gene encodes CDR1 SEHNR and CDR2 FQNEAQ (reference sequence). The CDR3 loop is CASSASTGGPGELFF. CDR3 DNA: TGTGCCAGCAGCGCAAGTACAGGGGGCCCCGGGGAGCTGTTTTTT. The full variable domain, in which reference TRBV7-9 and TRBJ2-2 provide the parts outside the CDR3, is DTGVSQNPRHKITKRGQNVTFRCDPISEHNRLYWYRQTLGQGPEFLTYFQNEAQLEKSRLLSDRFSAERPKGSFSTLEIQRTEQGDSAMYLCASSASTGGPGELFFGEGSRLTVL.

The gene calls are TRBV5-1 and TRBJ1-1, with D uncertain. The CDR3 sequence is 15 residues long. V was clipped by 1 base and J by 1 base, with 11 bases between them. Germline-derived CDR1 and CDR2 are SGHRS and YFSETQ. Written as DNA, the CDR3 is TGCGCCAGCAGCTTGTCCTGGGGAAAGAACACTGAAGCTTTCTTT. Residues: CASSLSWGKNTEAFF.

The rearrangement uses TRBV30 and TRBJ1-1; the D gene is possibly TRBD1 (5 bases). The CDR3 covers 12 residues. Germline-derived CDR1 and CDR2 are GTSNPN and SVGIG (reference sequence). Trimming took 8 bases from V and 1 from J, leaving 11 bases between them. The CDR3 protein is CAGDRRNTEAFF. The CDR3 bases are TGTGCCGGCGACAGACGGAACACTGAAGCTTTCTTT.

CDR3 DNA sequence: TGCGCCAGCAGCCAAGATAGAGGCAGGGGGGTTTCGGATTCACCCCTCCACTTT. Translated, it gives CASSQDRGRGVSDSPLHF. The chain is built from TRBV4-1 and TRBJ1-6; 7 positions match TRBD1. Looked up from germline, CDR1 is MGHRA and CDR2 is YSYEKL. The CDR3 has 18 residues. Germline trimming cut 0 bases from V and 8 bases from J; bases unmatched to any gene: 13.

This clone appeared a single time. The rearrangement links TRBV4-2 to TRBJ2-5; D not certain. There are 14 residues in the CDR3. Germline values: CDR1 LGHNA, CDR2 YNFKEQ. Deletions cut 0 bases from V and 1 base from J, with 6 bases between. The CDR3 region has the DNA TGTGCCAGCAGCCAAGACCCAGCCCAAGAGACCCAGTACTTC. This encodes CASSQDPAQETQYF.

This clone has a single count. This rearrangement joins TRBV6-5 to TRBJ2-7; TRBD1 is a possible D gene (6 bases). Per the germline V gene, CDR1 is MNHEY and CDR2 is SVGAGI. CDR3 length equals 15 residues. V lost 5 bases, J lost 1 base, and 15 bases lay in between. CDR3 nucleotides: TGTGCCAGCAGTCGCCAACGACAGGTGTCCTACGAGCAGTACTTC. Translation gives CASSRQRQVSYEQYF.

The chain combines TRBV6-5 with TRBJ2-7, with 7 bases that match TRBD1. The CDR3 contains 15 residues. J was trimmed by 2 bases and V by 5 bases; bases with no gene match: 9. Germline CDR1 is MNHEY and CDR2 is SVGAGI. The CDR3 reads CASSATDRSAYEQYF. CDR3 nucleotide sequence: TGTGCCAGCAGTGCGACGGACAGGTCTGCCTACGAGCAGTACTTC.

The chain recombines TRBV5-6 with TRBJ2-3; tentatively, D is TRBD1 (5 bases). Per germline, CDR1 SGHDT and CDR2 YYEEEE. Trimming shortened V by 1 base and J by 5 bases, and 8 bases separated the two germline ends. This CDR3 contains 13 residues. CDR3 nucleotide sequence: TGTGCCAGCAGCTTGTCAGGGATAGATACGCAGTATTTT. Residues: CASSLSGIDTQYF.

The chain carries TRBV2 and TRBJ2-1, with D unresolved. CDR1 is SNHLY and CDR2 is FYNNEI in the germline V gene. The CDR3 has 12 amino acids. Trimming pared 2 bases from V and 8 bases from J, leaving 7 bases between. The CDR3 bases are TGTGCCAGCAGTGAATGGTCGGATGAGCAGTTCTTC. Protein sequence: CASSEWSDEQFF. Using reference TRBV2 and TRBJ2-1 for the parts outside the CDR3, the full variable domain is EPEVTQTPSHQVTQMGQEVILRCVPISNHLYFYWYRQILGQKVEFLVSFYNNEISEKSEIFDDQFSVERPDGSNFTLKIRSTKLEDSAMYFCASSEWSDEQFFGPGTRLTVL.

This chain connects TRBV4-3 to TRBJ2-3, with 12 bases identical to TRBD2. Germline loops: CDR1 LGHNA, CDR2 YSLEER. CDR3 length equals 21 residues. V lost 4 bases, J lost 2 bases, and 19 bases stayed unmatched. The CDR3 coding sequence is TGCGCCAGCAGCCCGCGACTAGCGGGGGCGCTTCCGTCAATGTTCACAGATACGCAGTATTTT. It translates to CASSPRLAGALPSMFTDTQYF.

The chain links TRBV19 to TRBJ2-1; 8 bases match TRBD1. From germline, CDR1 is LNHDA and CDR2 SQIVND (reference sequence). The CDR3 length is 15 residues. The ends lost 4 bases at V and 0 bases at J; junction bases unmatched: 2. CDR3 nucleotide sequence: TGTGCCAGTAGTACAGGGGGCATCTCCTACAATGAGCAGTTCTTC. Translating it yields CASSTGGISYNEQFF.

The J gene is TRBJ2-1, the V gene TRBV19, with 11 bases aligning to TRBD2. Losses at the gene ends were 6 bases for V and 6 bases for J; bases not matched to a gene: 13. Germline lookup yields CDR1 LNHDA and CDR2 SQIVND (reference sequence). The CDR3 extends over 17 amino acids. In DNA form, the CDR3 reads TGTGCCAGTAGAATTCAGGCCGGGACTAGCGGATTCAATGAGCAGTTCTTC. Encoded protein: CASRIQAGTSGFNEQFF.

The J gene is TRBJ1-1, the V gene TRBV15, with no clear D. The germline V gene has CDR1 LNHNV and CDR2 YYDKDF (reference sequence). This CDR3 contains 14 residues. The germline V and J ends were trimmed by 1 base and 1 base, with 7 bases remaining between them. CDR3 sequence reads: CATSRGGQNTEAFF. DNA of the CDR3: TGTGCCACCAGCAGAGGAGGGCAGAACACTGAAGCTTTCTTT.